This T cell receptor beta chain originates from a study of OX40 agonist ivuxolimab in advanced cancers. Study details: A partial response was reached by three patients: one with hepatocellular carcinoma and two with cutaneous melanoma. Study-level findings and limits: Doses of 0.1 to 3.0 mg/kg were accompanied by clonal expansion of CD4+ and CD8+ blood T cells by week 6.

The method was immunoSEQ multiplex PCR; TCRdb's version includes in-frame clones alone and lacks a portion of them. The sample lists 40,000 to 55,000 clones, 80% to 90% occurring once. Worth noting for this clone: Its antigen is unknown.

With 6 bases removed from V and 7 bases from J, the gap between germline ends came to 19 bases. Germline V gene lookup returns CDR1 LNHDA and CDR2 SQIVND (reference sequence). The CDR3 spans 15 residues. The receptor comes from an adult with an advanced solid tumor such as melanoma, head and neck, liver or kidney cancer. This rearrangement joins TRBV19 to TRBJ2-1, with D possibly being TRBD1 (6 bases). The sample in question was CD4+ or CD8+ T cells sorted from blood, obtained in a trial of the OX40 agonist ivuxolimab. This CDR3 is CASRYRAYGQNEQFF. CDR3 nucleotides: TGTGCCAGTAGATACAGGGCCTATGGTCAAAATGAGCAGTTCTTC.